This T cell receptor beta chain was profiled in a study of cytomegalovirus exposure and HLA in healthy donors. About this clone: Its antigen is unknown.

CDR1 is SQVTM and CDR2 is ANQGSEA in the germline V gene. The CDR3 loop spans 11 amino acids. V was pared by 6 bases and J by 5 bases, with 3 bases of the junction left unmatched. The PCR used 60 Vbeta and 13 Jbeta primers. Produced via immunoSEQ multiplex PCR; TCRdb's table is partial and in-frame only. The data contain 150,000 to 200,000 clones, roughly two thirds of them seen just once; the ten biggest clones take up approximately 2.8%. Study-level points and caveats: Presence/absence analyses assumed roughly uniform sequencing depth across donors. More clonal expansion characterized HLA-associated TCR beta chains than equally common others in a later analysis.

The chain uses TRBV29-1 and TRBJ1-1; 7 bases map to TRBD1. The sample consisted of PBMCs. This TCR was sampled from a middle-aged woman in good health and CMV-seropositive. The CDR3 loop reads CSVEQGTEAFF. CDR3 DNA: TGCAGCGTAGAACAGGGGACTGAAGCTTTCTTT.